This T cell receptor (beta chain) was obtained from a study of shared clonotypes between healthy human individuals. Findings and caveats of the study: Sequencing depth was predicted to influence how clonotypes are shared among donors. The study generally estimated greater richness for naive than memory subsets.

Generated by immunoSEQ multiplex PCR, the TCRdb table keeps only in-frame clones and is missing some. The sample includes over a million clones, around 82% of them seen just once. This clone was detected only a few times. Its antigen is currently unknown. This CDR3 comprises 15 residues. The germline CDR1 and CDR2 sequences are SGDLS and YYNGEE. V was cut by 0 bases and J by 0 bases, with 9 bases left in between. This sequence originates from a man in his late teens or twenties in good health. Some clones in this sample may be carry-over from other donors' samples. The specimen sequenced was memory CD4+ T cells from PBMCs. Subset of the sample: CD45RA-negative fraction. This chain joins TRBV9 and TRBJ1-1; D is ambiguous. The CDR3 nucleotides read TGTGCCAGCAGCGTAGCTCCGACATTGAACACTGAAGCTTTCTTT. Amino acids: CASSVAPTLNTEAFF.